These T cell receptor beta chains were read from a single sample in a study of response to subunit inactivated influenza vaccine. TCRdb ran MiXCR on the RT-PCR reads and lists one entry per CDR3 protein. The sample shows some 500,000 distinct CDR3 sequences, roughly 27% of them seen only once. The source material was CD4+ T cells sorted from PBMCs, sampled roughly 5 days after vaccination. These receptors were obtained from a man aged 45-60 years who received an inactivated influenza vaccine. CDR3s include the opening cysteine and the closing phenylalanine or tryptophan. The D gene is left open where the match is weak. Not all rows give a size; the values are once, few, many and, for expanded clones, a class.

j_call,d_call,v_call,clone_size,cdr3_aa,cdr3_nt
TRBJ2-2,.,TRBV11-2,few,CASSKSDTGELFF,TGTGCCAGCAGTAAATCCGACACCGGGGAGCTGTTTTTT
TRBJ2-3,.,TRBV20-1,few,CSAKEPPGTSSTDTQYF,TGCAGTGCGAAAGAACCCCCCGGGACATCCAGCACAGATACGCAGTATTTT
TRBJ2-3,.,TRBV18,.,CASSRHLWVGDTQYF,TGTGCCAGCTCTAGACACCTCTGGGTTGGAGATACGCAGTATTTT
TRBJ2-2,.,TRBV3-1,.,CASSQDLLNTGELFF,TGTGCCAGCAGCCAAGATCTGCTGAACACCGGGGAGCTGTTTTTT
TRBJ1-1,TRBD1,TRBV20-1,few,CSAQDRVNTEAFF,TGCAGTGCCCAAGACAGGGTGAACACTGAAGCTTTCTTT
TRBJ2-1,.,TRBV27,few,CASSSYAYNEQFF,TGTGCCAGCAGTTCTTATGCCTACAATGAGCAGTTCTTC
TRBJ2-7,TRBD1,TRBV12-3/TRBV12-4,.,CASNYGTGGLYEQYF,TGTGCCAGCAACTACGGGACAGGGGGTCTGTACGAGCAGTACTTC
TRBJ1-3,TRBD1,TRBV5-1,.,CASSPGQPRASGNTIYF,TGCGCCAGCAGCCCGGGACAGCCGAGGGCCTCTGGAAACACCATATATTTT
TRBJ2-2,.,TRBV7-9,few,CASSLEAVSGELFF,TGTGCCAGCAGCTTAGAAGCTGTGTCCGGGGAGCTGTTTTTT
TRBJ2-5,.,TRBV29-1,.,CSVRQDPIQETQYF,TGCAGCGTGCGACAGGATCCTATCCAAGAGACCCAGTACTTC
TRBJ1-1,.,TRBV12-3/TRBV12-4,few,CASRRTREAFF,TGTGCCAGCAGAAGAACGAGAGAAGCTTTCTTT
TRBJ2-5,TRBD2,TRBV19,.,CASSPTTSGTGETQYF,TGTGCCAGTAGTCCAACGACTAGCGGTACAGGAGAGACCCAGTACTTC
TRBJ2-1,TRBD2,TRBV15,.,CATSRDLQGLAEFF,TGTGCCACCAGCAGAGATCTTCAAGGACTAGCGGAGTTCTTC
TRBJ2-6,.,TRBV5-1,few,CASTPEGSSGANVLTF,TGCGCCAGCACCCCAGAGGGGAGCTCTGGGGCCAACGTCCTGACTTTC
TRBJ1-1,.,TRBV7-2,once,CASSFRIRSSAYTEAFF,TGTGCCAGCAGCTTTAGAATCCGCTCCTCGGCTTACACTGAAGCTTTCTTT
TRBJ2-3,.,TRBV15,.,CATKAGTTDTQYF,TGTGCCACCAAGGCCGGTACCACAGATACGCAGTATTTT
TRBJ2-5,.,TRBV7-9,few,CASSWDGQIQETQYF,TGTGCCAGCAGCTGGGACGGACAGATACAAGAGACCCAGTACTTC
TRBJ2-1,TRBD1,TRBV6-1,.,CASSQQGGIASSYNEQFF,TGTGCCAGCAGTCAACAGGGGGGTATCGCCAGCTCCTACAATGAGCAGTTCTTC
TRBJ2-1,.,TRBV7-2,.,CASSPGLRGPAHEQFF,TGTGCCAGCAGCCCCGGACTAAGAGGGCCGGCCCATGAGCAGTTCTTC
TRBJ1-2,TRBD1,TRBV7-2,few,CASSLEETGRGGYTF,TGTGCCAGCAGCTTGGAGGAGACAGGGCGTGGTGGCTACACCTTC
TRBJ2-5,TRBD2,TRBV20-1,few,CSARGGLAGELETQYF,TGCAGTGCTAGAGGAGGACTAGCGGGAGAATTGGAGACCCAGTACTTC
TRBJ2-2,TRBD1,TRBV28,.,CASRGQGRRTGELFF,TGTGCCAGCAGAGGACAGGGAAGACGCACCGGGGAGCTGTTTTTT
TRBJ1-4,TRBD1,TRBV4-2,few,CASSPPGTGAEKLFF,TGTGCCAGCAGCCCGCCCGGGACAGGGGCAGAAAAACTGTTTTTT
TRBJ2-1,.,TRBV20-1,many,CSARSVPYNEQFF,TGCAGTGCTAGGTCTGTTCCCTACAATGAGCAGTTCTTC
TRBJ2-1,TRBD2,TRBV6-2/TRBV6-3,.,CASSYSTGLAGPSSYNEQFF,TGTGCCAGCAGTTACTCGACGGGACTAGCGGGCCCGAGCTCCTACAATGAGCAGTTCTTC
TRBJ2-7,TRBD2,TRBV7-6,few,CASSLWASGGAYEQYF,TGTGCCAGCAGCTTATGGGCTAGCGGGGGGGCCTACGAGCAGTACTTC
TRBJ1-1,.,TRBV5-1,.,CASNSVRGSVAEAFF,TGCGCCAGCAACTCGGTACGGGGAAGTGTCGCTGAAGCTTTCTTT
TRBJ1-4,TRBD1,TRBV20-1,.,CSARQGTTNEKLFF,TGCAGTGCCAGACAGGGAACAACTAATGAAAAACTGTTTTTT
TRBJ2-2,.,TRBV6-1,few,CASRIHNTGELFF,TGTGCCAGCAGGATACATAACACCGGGGAGCTGTTTTTT
TRBJ1-4,.,TRBV19,.,CASSIGGAANEKLFF,TGTGCCAGTAGTATAGGGGGCGCCGCTAATGAAAAACTGTTTTTT
TRBJ1-5,.,TRBV12-3/TRBV12-4,.,CASSSGINQPQHF,TGTGCCAGCAGTTCCGGTATCAATCAGCCCCAGCATTTT
TRBJ2-5,TRBD1,TRBV6-5,many,CASSYRPGQGGQTQYF,TGTGCCAGCAGTTATCGCCCGGGACAGGGAGGCCAGACCCAGTACTTC
TRBJ2-2,.,TRBV7-2,many,CASTPLLNTGELFF,TGTGCCAGCACCCCCCTTCTCAACACCGGGGAGCTGTTTTTT
TRBJ2-7,.,TRBV28,.,CASSLSIPSYEQYF,TGTGCCAGCAGTCTCAGCATACCCTCCTACGAGCAGTACTTC
TRBJ2-7,.,TRBV5-1,many,CASSLAFPGVSYEQYF,TGCGCCAGCAGCTTGGCGTTCCCAGGCGTCTCCTACGAGCAGTACTTC
TRBJ1-4,TRBD1,TRBV5-5,few,CASSRTGEKLFF,TGTGCCAGCAGCAGGACAGGGGAAAAACTGTTTTTT
TRBJ2-1,.,TRBV10-3,few,CAIGSTGSPPNEQFF,TGTGCCATCGGATCCACAGGGAGCCCTCCCAATGAGCAGTTCTTC
TRBJ2-7,TRBD2,TRBV10-3,.,CAISESGGGAYEQYF,TGTGCCATCAGTGAGTCTGGCGGGGGGGCCTACGAGCAGTACTTC
TRBJ2-7,.,TRBV6-2/TRBV6-3,few,CASSYLQSYEQYF,TGTGCCAGCAGTTACTTACAGTCCTACGAGCAGTACTTC
TRBJ2-7,.,TRBV12-3/TRBV12-4,.,CASSPLGEGMNEQYF,TGTGCCAGCAGCCCCTTGGGTGAAGGGATGAACGAGCAGTACTTC
TRBJ1-5,TRBD1,TRBV20-1,.,CSARAGTDLGQPQHF,TGCAGTGCTAGAGCGGGGACAGATTTAGGGCAGCCCCAGCATTTT
TRBJ2-7,.,TRBV11-2,few,CASSPRSAVSYEQYF,TGTGCCAGCAGCCCCCGATCGGCTGTATCCTACGAGCAGTACTTC
TRBJ2-5,.,TRBV24-1,.,CATSENRGLTGETQYF,TGTGCCACCAGTGAAAACAGGGGACTAACCGGGGAGACCCAGTACTTC
TRBJ2-2,.,TRBV4-1,few,CASSQERVSGELFF,TGCGCCAGCAGCCAAGAGAGGGTCTCCGGGGAGCTGTTTTTT
TRBJ2-1,.,TRBV7-8,.,CASSLVGREDEQFF,TGTGCCAGCAGCTTAGTCGGGAGAGAGGATGAGCAGTTCTTC
TRBJ2-5,.,TRBV2,.,CASRGSSLGHETQYF,TGTGCCAGCCGGGGGTCCTCACTCGGTCATGAGACCCAGTACTTC
TRBJ2-7,.,TRBV6-5,.,CASSYSPKTGYEQYF,TGTGCCAGCAGTTACTCGCCTAAAACAGGGTACGAGCAGTACTTC
TRBJ2-3,.,TRBV7-3,few,CATSETRGADTQYF,TGTGCCACCTCCGAGACCAGGGGTGCAGATACGCAGTATTTT